This TCR beta chain was identified in a study of T cell repertoires in cytomegalovirus infection. The overall study: CMV infection together with matching HLA type was indicated by public TCR beta signatures. Overall study findings and caveats: Ex vivo responses were dominated by HLA-C-restricted CMV-specific TCR beta clonotypes. Summed public TCR beta family frequency identified CMV carriers bearing the relevant HLA.

Comment on this clonotype: What it binds is unknown.

MiXCR, run by TCRdb on the reads, gives a single entry per CDR3 protein. The sample has 350,000 to 500,000 distinct CDR3 sequences, under 40% seen once. The CDR3 spans 16 residues. Trimming left V 0 bases short and J 6 bases short, with 12 bases between. The germline CDR1 and CDR2 sequences are MNHGY and SAAAGT. The chain carries TRBV6-8 and TRBJ1-6; D is unresolved. The receptor was isolated from a human donor in good health (CMV status not recorded). Some clones in this sample may be carry-over from other donors' samples. The sample consisted of PBMCs. DNA of the CDR3: TGTGCCAGCAGTTACTCGCTGAGGCGGATTAATTCACCCCTCCACTTT. It translates to CASSYSLRRINSPLHF.